This T cell receptor beta chain was sequenced in a study of blood T cell repertoires in COVID-19. On the study more broadly: The study drew acute and convalescent COVID-19 samples from the United States, Italy and Spain. The cDNA or gDNA used as material had been derived from T cells, B-cell-depleted T cells, or PBMCs.

Data came from immunoSEQ multiplex PCR; TCRdb stores just in-frame clones and leaves some out. The table includes under 200,000 clones, more than 70% detected once. The germline V gene encodes CDR1 SGHTS and CDR2 YDEGEE. V lost 5 bases to trimming and J lost 3 bases; unmatched junction nucleotides: 8. The CDR3 covers 16 residues. The TCR originated in a man in his fifties or sixties with active or convalescent COVID-19. The chain joins TRBV5-8 to TRBJ2-5, with 12 bases matching TRBD2. The sequenced material came from peripheral blood. The CDR3 DNA is TGTGCCAGCAGATCACCTAGCGGGAGGGCCAAAGAGACCCAGTACTTC. This gives the protein CASRSPSGRAKETQYF.